Presented here are 7 T cell receptor beta chains from one specimen sequenced in a study of vaccination effects on CD4 cells after COVID-19. Subsequent to a culture period of more than 9 days, CD4+ T cells were isolated. The participants, recipients of two vaccine doses, got either BNT162b2 or mRNA-1273. Generated by immunoSEQ multiplex PCR, the TCRdb table keeps only in-frame clones and is missing some. This sample has 40,000 to 50,000 clones, with approximately 70% found just once. Their specific antigens are unknown. Sequencing used CD4+ T cells from PBMCs cultured without peptide, obtained after COVID-19 vaccination. Every receptor here comes from a human donor who received a COVID-19 vaccine.

The chain joins TRBV7-9 to TRBJ1-2, with a possible D match to TRBD1 (5 bases). The CDR3 totals 14 residues. Germline values: CDR1 SEHNR, CDR2 FQNEAQ (reference sequence). Trimming cost V 5 bases and J 2 bases, with 12 bases left between them. Written as DNA, the CDR3 is TGTGCCAGCAGCCGGGACGGCCTCAACTATGGCTACACCTTC. This encodes CASSRDGLNYGYTF.

The genes are TRBV10-2 and TRBJ1-1, with 10 bases that match TRBD1. The CDR3 length is 15 residues. J gave up 1 base and V 8 bases, and 7 bases lay outside the gene matches. Germline V lookup: CDR1 WSHSY, CDR2 SAAADI. DNA of the CDR3: TGCGCCAGCTTCGGGCGGGACAGGGGGAACACTGAAGCTTTCTTT. Translation gives CASFGRDRGNTEAFF.

The chain employs TRBV29-1 and TRBJ1-2; 9 nucleotides match TRBD1. The J segment lost 4 bases and the V segment lost 6 bases, leaving 6 bases of the junction unmatched. The germline CDR1 and CDR2 sequences are SQVTM and ANQGSEA. There are 13 residues in the CDR3. This chain's CDR3 is CSVGGGQGYGYTF. As DNA, the CDR3 is TGCAGCGTGGGGGGGGGACAGGGCTATGGCTACACCTTC.

V usage is TRBV7-9 and J usage is TRBJ1-4, with a weak D call TRBD1 (6 bases). The CDR3 is 16 residues long. Trimming left V 5 bases short and J 1 base short, with 14 bases between. The germline CDR1 and CDR2 sequences are SEHNR and FQNEAQ (reference sequence). The CDR3 here is CASSIRGGGTNEKLFF. The DNA of the CDR3 is TGTGCCAGCAGCATCAGGGGAGGGGGAACTAATGAAAAACTGTTTTTT.

The chain links TRBV6-1 to TRBJ2-3; D is possibly TRBD2 (6 bases). The germline V and J ends were trimmed by 1 base and 4 bases, with 9 bases remaining between them. This CDR3 is built from 14 residues. The germline V gene encodes CDR1 MNHNS and CDR2 SASEGT. CDR3 protein: CASSEGLVADTQYF. The CDR3 DNA sequence: TGTGCCAGCAGTGAAGGACTAGTTGCAGATACGCAGTATTTT.

The J gene is TRBJ1-3, the V gene TRBV10-3; possible D gene TRBD1, 6 bases. Germline V CDR1 and CDR2: ENHRY, SYGVKD. The CDR3 contains 13 residues. The V end was cut by 7 bases, the J end by 4 bases, with 11 bases between. CDR3 DNA: TGTGCCATCACAAGGACAGAGGGAAACACCATATATTTT. This sequence encodes CAITRTEGNTIYF.

CDR3 in amino acids: CASSIMASWCEQYF. The CDR3 DNA follows: TGTGCCAGCAGTATTATGGCCTCTTGGTGCGAGCAGTACTTC. The chain joins TRBV6-2 or TRBV6-3 to TRBJ2-7; D is unclear. This CDR3 comprises 14 residues. Trimming took off 5 bases at V and 6 bases at J, with 17 bases between the two ends. CDR1 and CDR2 (germline): MNHEY, SVGEGT.